These 21 T cell receptor beta chains were all obtained from the same sample, sequenced in a study of OX40 agonist ivuxolimab in advanced cancers. TCRdb's table, derived via immunoSEQ multiplex PCR, lists solely in-frame clones and lacks some. In the table there are about 81,000 clones, around four fifths of which are singletons. Source: CD4+ or CD8+ T cells sorted from blood, taken in a trial of the OX40 agonist ivuxolimab. These receptors were taken from an adult with an advanced solid tumor such as melanoma, head and neck, liver or kidney cancer.

This CDR3 reads CASSYGQTRMNTEAFF. Here the CDR3 DNA reads TGTGCCAGCAGTTACGGCCAGACCAGGATGAACACTGAAGCTTTCTTT. V and J are TRBV6-6 and TRBJ1-1; D unresolved. The CDR3 is 16 amino acids. The V end lost 2 bases, the J end lost 0 bases, and 13 bases lay between the germline ends. Germline CDR1 MNHNY, CDR2 SVGAGI (reference sequence).

The chain employs TRBV5-6 and TRBJ2-6; D unclear. The V gene lost 2 bases and the J gene lost 0 bases, with 9 bases spanning the gap. Germline CDR1 and CDR2: SGHDT and YYEEEE. The length of the CDR3 is 16 residues. DNA for the CDR3: TGTGCCAGCAGCTTAAGGGTGAGCTCTGGGGCCAACGTCCTGACTTTC. Its protein product is CASSLRVSSGANVLTF.

The chain carries TRBV19 and TRBJ1-5, with D perhaps TRBD1 (5 bases). Germline V gene sequence: CDR1 LNHDA, CDR2 SQIVND (reference sequence). This CDR3 is built from 12 residues. V was shortened by 7 bases and J by 5 bases, with 9 bases between the two germline ends. In DNA, the CDR3 is TGTGCCAGTACCACGGGGGATCAGCCCCAGCATTTT. Its translation: CASTTGDQPQHF. Together with reference TRBV19 and TRBJ1-5, the CDR3 gives the full variable domain: DGGITQSPKYLFRKEGQNVTLSCEQNLNHDAMYWYRQDPGQGLRLIYYSQIVNDFQKGDIAEGYSVSREKKESFPLTVTSAQKNPTAFYLCASTTGDQPQHFGDGTRLSIL.

V is TRBV11-3 and J is TRBJ2-1, with 10 bases lining up with TRBD2. The junction had 6 bases not matched to a gene; V was cut back by 5 bases and J by 5 bases. Germline CDR1 is SGHNT and CDR2 is YENEEA. The CDR3 consists of 15 residues. The CDR3 reads CASSMGTSVNNEQFF. As DNA, the CDR3 is TGTGCCAGCAGCATGGGGACTAGCGTAAACAATGAGCAGTTCTTC. The full variable domain, with the rest looked up from reference TRBV11-3 and TRBJ2-1, is EAGVVQSPRYKIIEKKQPVAFWCNPISGHNTLYWYLQNLGQGPELLIRYENEEAVDDSQLPKDRFSAERLKGVDSTLKIQPAELGDSAVYLCASSMGTSVNNEQFFGPGTRLTVL.

This chain joins TRBV4-1 and TRBJ2-1; no clear D. Germline V gives CDR1 MGHRA, CDR2 YSYEKL. The V and J ends lost 0 bases and 8 bases respectively, with 11 bases between them. This CDR3 has 14 amino acids. The CDR3, as DNA: TGCGCCAGCAGCCAAGATCCACAACACTATGAGCAGTTCTTC. It translates to CASSQDPQHYEQFF.

The rearrangement uses TRBV4-3 and TRBJ2-7; TRBD2 is a possible D gene (6 bases). V lost 3 bases to trimming and J lost 2 bases, with 17 bases between them. CDR1 LGHNA and CDR2 YSLEER come from the germline V gene. CDR3 length: 16 amino acids. CDR3 DNA sequence: TGCGCCAGCAGCCATGACCGGGTCGGGAGACCCTACGAGCAGTACTTC. It translates to CASSHDRVGRPYEQYF.

V usage is TRBV15 and J usage is TRBJ1-1; a weak D match, TRBD1 (5 bases). There are 14 residues in the CDR3. The germline V and J ends were trimmed by 4 bases and 8 bases, with 17 bases remaining between them. Looked up from germline, CDR1 is LNHNV and CDR2 is YYDKDF (reference sequence). The CDR3 protein is CATSTEGTVGEAFF. The CDR3 region has the DNA TGTGCCACCAGCACGGAAGGGACGGTTGGAGAAGCTTTCTTT.

The V and J genes are TRBV4-3 and TRBJ1-1; D ambiguous. V lost 0 bases and J 6 bases, leaving 8 bases between the germline ends. CDR1 is LGHNA and CDR2 is YSLEER in the germline V gene. The CDR3 has 13 residues. CDR3 in amino acids: CASSQDYSSEAFF. In DNA, the CDR3 is TGCGCCAGCAGCCAAGACTACAGCTCTGAAGCTTTCTTT.

The chain is built from TRBV2 and TRBJ1-2; the match to TRBD1 covers 9 bases. In germline, CDR1 is SNHLY, CDR2 FYNNEI. With V trimmed by 6 bases and J by 7 bases, 9 bases remained unmatched. The CDR3 is 14 residues long. The CDR3 spells CASRTDRGIGGYTF. CDR3 in DNA: TGTGCCAGCAGGACGGACAGGGGAATAGGTGGCTACACCTTC. Full variable domain (rest looked up from reference TRBV2 and TRBJ1-2): EPEVTQTPSHQVTQMGQEVILRCVPISNHLYFYWYRQILGQKVEFLVSFYNNEISEKSEIFDDQFSVERPDGSNFTLKIRSTKLEDSAMYFCASRTDRGIGGYTFGSGTRLTVV.

The chain employs TRBV11-3 and TRBJ2-5; D assignment may be TRBD1 or TRBD2 (7 bases each). The V gene's germline CDR1 is SGHNT and CDR2 YENEEA. Between the trimmed V and J ends, which lost 6 bases and 1 base, there was a span of 12 bases. The CDR3 covers 14 residues. The CDR3 DNA is TGTGCCAGCAGTCAGGGGGGGGGCCAAGAGACCCAGTACTTC. It encodes CASSQGGGQETQYF. Using reference TRBV11-3 and TRBJ2-5 for the parts outside the CDR3, the full variable domain is EAGVVQSPRYKIIEKKQPVAFWCNPISGHNTLYWYLQNLGQGPELLIRYENEEAVDDSQLPKDRFSAERLKGVDSTLKIQPAELGDSAVYLCASSQGGGQETQYFGPGTRLLVL.

J is TRBJ1-2 and V is TRBV5-6; D is undetermined. Trimming took off 4 bases at V and 8 bases at J, with 18 bases between the two ends. CDR1 and CDR2 from the germline V gene are SGHDT and YYEEEE. The CDR3 contains 14 residues. CDR3 in DNA: TGTGCCAGCAGCGTTAGGGCCGATTATGGAGGCTACACCTTC. It encodes CASSVRADYGGYTF.

CDR3 sequence (DNA): TGCAGCGGGTCGAGTAGCTACAATGAGCAGTTCTTC. Translated: CSGSSSYNEQFF. This sequence joins TRBV29-1 and TRBJ2-1; D is unclear. The germline CDR1 and CDR2 sequences are SQVTM and ANQGSEA. V was shortened by 7 bases and J by 3 bases, with 10 bases between the two germline ends. The CDR3 is 12 amino acids.

The V gene is TRBV5-4, the J gene TRBJ1-4; D is unresolved. V gave up 4 bases and J gave up 0 bases, with 13 bases separating them. The CDR3 has 16 residues. The germline V gene encodes CDR1 SGHNT and CDR2 YYREEE (reference sequence). The CDR3 DNA reads as TGTGCCAGCAGCCCCACCGCGCATGCAACTAATGAAAAACTGTTTTTT. Its translation: CASSPTAHATNEKLFF.

The chain joins TRBV7-9 to TRBJ2-1, with D possibly matching TRBD1 (6 bases). CDR1 is SEHNR, CDR2 FQNEAQ, per germline (reference sequence). The CDR3 loop spans 13 amino acids. Trimming took 3 bases from V and 6 from J, leaving 9 bases between them. The CDR3, as DNA: TGTGCCAGCAGCTTGGGACAATTCAATGAGCAGTTCTTC. It yields the protein CASSLGQFNEQFF.

The rearrangement joins TRBV5-1 to TRBJ1-2; tentative D call: TRBD1 (5 bases). Trimming left V 2 bases short and J 6 bases short, with 17 bases between. This CDR3 is built from 15 residues. Per the germline V gene, CDR1 is SGHRS and CDR2 is YFSETQ. The CDR3, as DNA: TGCGCCAGCAGCTTACGTCGGGACCAGCAGAATGGCTACACCTTC. This codes for CASSLRRDQQNGYTF.

The V call is TRBV15, the J call TRBJ2-2; no clear D gene. Trimming left V 0 bases short and J 6 bases short, with 5 bases between. Germline V CDR1 and CDR2: LNHNV, YYDKDF (reference sequence). The CDR3 loop spans 13 amino acids. The CDR3, as DNA: TGTGCCACCAGCAGAGATCAAGCCGGGGAGCTGTTTTTT. Translating gives CATSRDQAGELFF.

The sample holds one count of this clone. The chain couples TRBV28 to TRBJ1-5, with unresolved D. There are 15 residues in the CDR3. Trimming removed 3 bases at V and 9 bases at J, with 18 bases between. Germline CDR1 reads MDHEN; CDR2 reads SYDVKM. In DNA form, the CDR3 reads TGTGCCAGCAGTTTTCGGGAGGCTCCTAGGGTGCCCCAGCATTTT. Its protein product is CASSFREAPRVPQHF.

Only one count was recorded for this clone. V is TRBV28 and J is TRBJ1-1; 11 bases map to TRBD1. Germline V gene data show CDR1 as MDHEN and CDR2 as SYDVKM. The junction had 6 bases not matched to a gene; V was cut back by 6 bases and J by 3 bases. The CDR3 has 15 residues. The CDR3 loop reads CASRPGQGVDTEAFF. The CDR3 DNA follows: TGTGCCAGCAGGCCGGGACAGGGGGTTGACACTGAAGCTTTCTTT.

V is TRBV30 and J is TRBJ2-1; TRBD2 aligns across 12 bases. The CDR3 has 15 residues. Per the germline V gene, CDR1 is GTSNPN and CDR2 is SVGIG (reference sequence). V shed 2 bases, J shed 12 bases, and the junction held 11 bases outside the gene matches. The CDR3 sequence is CAWSPSGRAKEGQFF. Written as DNA, the CDR3 is TGTGCCTGGAGTCCTAGCGGGAGGGCCAAAGAGGGGCAGTTCTTC.

The chain is built from TRBV7-8 and TRBJ2-1, with 11 bases matching TRBD2. The junction had 6 bases not matched to a gene; V was cut back by 4 bases and J by 1 base. This CDR3 is 17 amino acids long. The germline V gene has CDR1 SGHVS and CDR2 FQNEAQ. This CDR3 is CASSSRTSGRSYNEQFF. The CDR3, as DNA: TGTGCCAGCAGCTCCCGGACTAGCGGGCGTTCCTACAATGAGCAGTTCTTC. The full variable domain, rest sourced from reference TRBV7-8 and TRBJ2-1, is GAGVSQSPRYKVAKRGQDVALRCDPISGHVSLFWYQQALGQGPEFLTYFQNEAQLDKSGLPSDRFFAERPEGSVSTLKIQRTQQEDSAVYLCASSSRTSGRSYNEQFFGPGTRLTVL.

This chain links TRBV4-1 with TRBJ2-2, with D perhaps matching TRBD1 or TRBD2 (6 bases each). The germline CDR1 and CDR2 sequences are MGHRA and YSYEKL. V dropped 7 bases and J dropped 4 bases, with 16 bases sitting between them. The CDR3 has 15 residues. The CDR3: CASTTRRGTTGELFF. DNA for the CDR3: TGCGCCAGCACCACAAGGAGGGGGACCACCGGGGAGCTGTTTTTT.